The present entry profiles one T cell receptor beta chain with its context. CD4+ cells underwent separation, giving CD45RA+ naive and CD45RA-negative memory subsets. The data stem from a study of shared clonotypes between healthy human individuals. About the study: Per-donor plates numbered three CD4 naive, three CD4 memory, two CD8 naive and one CD8 memory.

The table came from immunoSEQ multiplex PCR; TCRdb's copy has only in-frame clones and leaves some out. The sample holds about 600,000 clones, 97% seen once. Trimming pared 5 bases from V and 5 bases from J, leaving 18 bases between. Germline values: CDR1 MGHRA, CDR2 YSYEKL. The CDR3 spans 15 residues. This sequence joins TRBV4-1 and TRBJ1-1; possibly TRBD1 for D (5 bases). The origin of this receptor is a woman aged 25 to 39 in good health. Sequenced input: naive CD4+ T cells sorted from blood. Subset: CD45RA+ positively selected. The CDR3 loop is CASSYTPGPRTEAFF. CDR3 nucleotides: TGCGCCAGCAGCTACACACCGGGACCTCGTACTGAAGCTTTCTTT.